These 27 T cell receptor beta chains came from one sample sequenced in a study of vaccination and CD4 T cells after COVID-19. Researchers used the Oncomine TCR Beta short-read assay to sequence DNA from cultured CD4+ T cells. Using its own MiXCR run on the PCR reads, TCRdb lists one record per CDR3 protein. The table lists some 20,000 distinct CDR3 sequences, approximately 60% of them singletons. The sample's treatment: roughly 10-day PBMC culture with coronavirus spike peptide pools or control peptides (ViraFEST assay). No antigen has been assigned to these receptors. The sequenced material came from CD4+ T cells from blood, cultured in vitro. All receptors derive from a human donor who had recovered from COVID-19.

The rearrangement joins TRBV6-2 or TRBV6-3 to TRBJ2-7, with a possible D match to TRBD2 (6 bases). V was shortened by 6 bases and J by 7 bases, with 16 bases between the two germline ends. This CDR3 region has 13 residues. Germline CDR1 reads MNHEY; CDR2 reads SVGEGT. The CDR3 nucleotides read TGTGCCAGCAGCTTGGACTATTCATCGGAGCAGTACTTC. Its protein product is CASSLDYSSEQYF.

V and J are TRBV27 and TRBJ1-1; 8 bases agree with TRBD1. Germline V gives CDR1 MNHEY, CDR2 SMNVEV (reference sequence). Losses at the gene ends were 5 bases for V and 10 bases for J; bases not matched to a gene: 9. The CDR3 is 13 amino acids. CDR3 amino acids: CASSLTGGDLAFF. The CDR3 DNA follows: TGTGCCAGCAGTCTTACAGGGGGGGATTTAGCTTTCTTT.

This rearrangement joins TRBV7-9 to TRBJ1-1; D is possibly TRBD1 (6 bases). This CDR3 region has 15 residues. Trimming left V 3 bases short and J 4 bases short, with 15 bases between. CDR1 is SEHNR, CDR2 FQNEAQ, per germline (reference sequence). The CDR3: CASSFSGRGGTEAFF. Written as DNA, the CDR3 is TGTGCCAGCAGCTTTTCTGGCAGGGGAGGCACTGAAGCTTTCTTT.

The V call is TRBV20-1, the J call TRBJ2-7; D is unresolved. This CDR3 is 14 amino acids long. CDR1 and CDR2 (germline): DFQATT, SNEGSKA (reference sequence). The V gene lost 3 bases and the J gene lost 1 base, with 13 bases spanning the gap. CDR3 coding DNA: TGCAGTGCTAGCGCACGCCCCTCTTCCTACGAGCAGTACTTC. Its translation: CSASARPSSYEQYF.

The rearrangement uses TRBV30 and TRBJ1-1; possible D gene TRBD1, 5 bases. The V end was cut by 6 bases, the J end by 9 bases, with 14 bases between. Germline loops: CDR1 GTSNPN, CDR2 SVGIG (reference sequence). The CDR3 sequence is 11 residues long. CDR3 amino acids: CACPSRGQAFF. CDR3 DNA: TGTGCCTGCCCTAGTCGGGGCCAAGCTTTCTTT.

This chain joins TRBV7-9 and TRBJ2-5; TRBD2 matches at 8 bases. Germline values: CDR1 SEHNR, CDR2 FQNEAQ (reference sequence). V lost 1 base to trimming and J lost 13 bases; unmatched junction nucleotides: 14. This CDR3 has 15 amino acids. The CDR3 loop reads CASSLGLAGSWGRYF. The CDR3 bases are TGTGCCAGCAGCTTAGGGCTAGCGGGTTCATGGGGCCGGTACTTC.

This clonotype has a handful of counts. This chain connects TRBV11-3 to TRBJ2-1; 9 nucleotides agree with TRBD2. With the DNA end fitting TRBJ2-7 better, the J assignment may be wrong. Germline V gives CDR1 SGHNT, CDR2 YENEEA. This CDR3 region has 15 residues. CDR3 sequence reads: CASSLGRGRGYEQYF. The CDR3 DNA is TGTGCCAGCAGCCTAGGGCGCGGGAGGGGTTACGAGCAGTACTTC.

This CDR3 reads CASTTSGSSDTQYF. The CDR3 DNA is TGTGCCAGCACAACTAGCGGGAGCTCAGATACGCAGTATTTT. The gene calls are TRBV7-2 and TRBJ2-3; 11 nucleotides line up with TRBD2. The CDR3 length is 14 residues. With 7 bases clipped from V and 4 bases from J, the junction kept 4 bases outside the gene matches. Germline-derived CDR1 and CDR2 are SGHTA and FQGNSA.

This rearrangement joins TRBV19 to TRBJ1-1; possible D gene TRBD1, 5 bases. Germline CDR1 LNHDA, CDR2 SQIVND (reference sequence). CDR3 length equals 13 residues. With 3 bases removed from V and 6 bases from J, the gap between germline ends came to 11 bases. CDR3 residues: CASSIQGWAEAFF. For the CDR3, the DNA is TGTGCCAGTAGTATTCAGGGATGGGCTGAAGCTTTCTTT.

V and J are TRBV12-3 or TRBV12-4 and TRBJ2-2; 9 positions match TRBD1. The trim removed 6 bases at V and 1 base at J, leaving 9 bases unmatched. There are 17 residues in the CDR3. CDR3 loop: CASRRRDRGGNTGELFF. In DNA, the CDR3 is TGTGCCAGCAGACGCAGAGACAGGGGGGGGAACACCGGGGAGCTGTTTTTT.

This clonotype was observed a handful of times. The chain joins TRBV12-3 or TRBV12-4 to TRBJ2-5, with 7 bases aligning to TRBD1. The V segment lost 5 bases and the J segment 4 bases; nucleotides outside the gene matches: 4. The length of the CDR3 is 13 residues. The CDR3 nucleotides are TGTGCCAGCAGTACAGGGGTTGCAGAGACCCAGTACTTC. It specifies CASSTGVAETQYF.

This clonotype was recorded a few times. The genes are TRBV6-5 and TRBJ1-2, with a tentative D call TRBD1 (6 bases). Germline loops: CDR1 MNHEY, CDR2 SVGAGI. The CDR3 is made up of 16 amino acids. V was trimmed by 4 bases and J by 0 bases, leaving 15 bases between them. The CDR3 nucleotides read TGTGCCAGCAGTTCCCATCGGACAGACTCTAACTATGGCTACACCTTC. It encodes CASSSHRTDSNYGYTF.

The CDR3, as DNA: TGCAGTGCTTGGGACTCGATACAAGAGACCCAGTACTTC. Its translation: CSAWDSIQETQYF. The chain combines TRBV20-1 with TRBJ2-5, with a possible D match to TRBD2 (6 bases). CDR3 length equals 13 residues. Trimming cost V 5 bases and J 2 bases, with 12 bases left between them. Germline-derived CDR1 and CDR2 are DFQATT and SNEGSKA (reference sequence).

The chain is built from TRBV30 and TRBJ1-2; no reliable D call. There are 14 residues in the CDR3. Trimming removed 2 bases from V and 4 bases from J, with 14 bases in between. Germline V gene lookup returns CDR1 GTSNPN and CDR2 SVGIG (reference sequence). This chain's CDR3 is CAWSWEGISYGYTF. For the CDR3, the DNA is TGTGCCTGGAGTTGGGAAGGGATTAGCTATGGCTACACCTTC. The full variable domain, with the rest looked up from reference TRBV30 and TRBJ1-2, is SQTIHQWPATLVQPVGSPLSLECTVEGTSNPNLYWYRQAAGRGLQLLFYSVGIGQISSEVPQNLSASRPQDRQFILSSKKLLLSDSGFYLCAWSWEGISYGYTFGSGTRLTVV.

V usage is TRBV6-2 or TRBV6-3 and J usage is TRBJ2-7, with a weak D call TRBD1 (6 bases). Trimming shortened V by 4 bases and J by 3 bases, and 13 bases separated the two germline ends. Per the germline V gene, CDR1 is MNHEY and CDR2 is SVGEGT. CDR3 length: 14 amino acids. This CDR3 is CASSWTVKRYEQYF. In DNA form, the CDR3 reads TGTGCCAGCAGTTGGACAGTAAAACGCTACGAGCAGTACTTC.

The chain combines TRBV20-1 with TRBJ1-2, with D maybe TRBD1 (6 bases). Germline V CDR1 and CDR2: DFQATT, SNEGSKA (reference sequence). V shed 0 bases and J shed 3 bases, with 14 bases lying between them. The CDR3 runs 15 residues. CDR3 in DNA: TGCAGTGCTAGAGATCTCAGGGGCTTTGACTATGGCTACACCTTC. Its protein is CSARDLRGFDYGYTF.

The chain couples TRBV7-9 to TRBJ2-7; the D is unclear. This CDR3 region has 14 residues. CDR1 is SEHNR, CDR2 FQNEAQ, per germline (reference sequence). V lost 3 bases and J 4 bases, leaving 13 bases between the germline ends. This chain's CDR3 is CASSFVGETYEQYF. CDR3 nucleotides: TGTGCCAGCAGCTTCGTCGGAGAGACTTACGAGCAGTACTTC.

V gene TRBV12-3 or TRBV12-4 combines with J gene TRBJ1-6; D is possibly TRBD1 (5 bases). V lost 5 bases and J 9 bases, leaving 17 bases between the germline ends. The CDR3 consists of 15 residues. The CDR3 coding sequence is TGTGCCAGCAGTAAAGCGGGGGGGACCACTTCACCCCTCCACTTT. Protein sequence: CASSKAGGTTSPLHF.

This clonotype was recorded only once. V is TRBV12-3 or TRBV12-4 and J is TRBJ1-1, with a weak D call TRBD1 (5 bases). CDR3 length: 14 residues. The ends were cut back, 2 bases at V and 3 bases at J, with 10 bases in the middle. This CDR3 reads CASSLWGGYTEAFF. The DNA for the CDR3 is TGTGCCAGCAGTTTATGGGGGGGGTACACTGAAGCTTTCTTT.

This chain connects TRBV15 to TRBJ1-2; D remains unclear. The CDR3 sequence is 17 residues long. The V end lost 2 bases, the J end lost 8 bases, and 24 bases lay between the germline ends. CDR1 is LNHNV and CDR2 is YYDKDF in the germline V gene (reference sequence). The CDR3 nucleotides are TGTGCCACCAGCAGACGCGCGGGGAGTAACAATCCTGTGGGCTACACCTTC. The encoded protein is CATSRRAGSNNPVGYTF.

The CDR3 loop is CASSQDLEVGPQHF. The DNA of the CDR3 is TGCGCCAGCAGCCAAGACCTGGAAGTAGGGCCCCAGCATTTT. J is TRBJ1-5 and V is TRBV4-3, with D unclear. V dropped 0 bases and J dropped 9 bases, with 12 bases sitting between them. The CDR3 runs 14 residues. Germline loops: CDR1 LGHNA, CDR2 YSLEER.

The DNA for the CDR3 is TGCAGTGCCCGACGGGGGGGGGCCTTGGATGAGCAGTTCTTC. This sequence encodes CSARRGGALDEQFF. The chain couples TRBV20-1 to TRBJ2-1, with TRBD2 identical over 8 bases. From germline, CDR1 is DFQATT and CDR2 SNEGSKA (reference sequence). The CDR3 has 14 amino acids. V shed 6 bases, J shed 8 bases, and the junction held 12 bases outside the gene matches.

This clonotype was detected only a few times. This rearrangement joins TRBV27 to TRBJ1-2, with 8 bases that match TRBD1. The CDR3 is 14 amino acids. Germline values: CDR1 MNHEY, CDR2 SMNVEV (reference sequence). V was clipped by 9 bases and J by 7 bases; unmatched bases: 13. CDR3 in DNA: TGTGCCAGTCGGGGGACAGGTGTTTTAGGTGGCTACACCTTC. Residues: CASRGTGVLGGYTF.

The rearrangement uses TRBV28 and TRBJ1-5; 9 bases line up with TRBD1. Trimming took 6 bases from V and 0 from J; bases not matched to a gene: 12. This CDR3 contains 18 residues. The germline CDR1 and CDR2 sequences are MDHEN and SYDVKM. CDR3 region: CASSLMGQGRVSNQPQHF. DNA of the CDR3: TGTGCCAGCAGCCTAATGGGACAGGGAAGGGTTAGCAATCAGCCCCAGCATTTT.

This clonotype was counted between two and nine times. The chain joins TRBV2 to TRBJ2-4; D unresolved. Between the trimmed V and J ends, which lost 4 bases and 6 bases, there was a span of 4 bases. The CDR3 is made up of 11 amino acids. In germline, CDR1 is SNHLY, CDR2 FYNNEI. CDR3 region: CASSGRNIQYF. The CDR3, as DNA: TGTGCCAGCAGTGGCCGAAACATTCAGTACTTC.

The chain is built from TRBV7-2 and TRBJ1-2, with a tentative D call TRBD1 (5 bases). Germline V gives CDR1 SGHTA, CDR2 FQGNSA. The V end was cut by 5 bases, the J end by 4 bases, with 11 bases between. This CDR3 comprises 13 residues. The CDR3 loop is CASSTRGLYGYTF. The CDR3 DNA reads TGTGCCAGCAGCACAAGGGGCCTCTATGGCTACACCTTC.

The V gene is TRBV19, the J gene TRBJ2-4; 10 bases match TRBD2. The CDR3 consists of 13 residues. Germline lookup yields CDR1 LNHDA and CDR2 SQIVND (reference sequence). V shed 10 bases, J shed 10 bases, and the junction held 10 bases outside the gene matches. This chain's CDR3 is CAISKREGSIQYF. The CDR3 DNA sequence: TGTGCCATCAGCAAGCGGGAGGGGTCAATTCAGTACTTC.